Listed here are 14 T cell receptor beta chains from one sample, sequenced in a study of glioma-infiltrating T cells after dendritic cell vaccination (dated by TCRdb to about 2016). The library was generated by the immunoSEQ multiplex PCR assay. TCRdb limited this immuneACCESS table to in-frame rearrangements with V and J called. A share of clones is missing; checked studies link under half to unresolved V genes, and the rest is unexplained. The table for this sample lists some 99,000 clones; around 80% of them were counted only once. Clones ranked in the top ten supply approximately 5.4% of the sample. Read against the paper, the sample's time point label means: after dendritic cell vaccination, including at tumor progression/relapse. The sequencing used blood, collected after dendritic cell vaccination. All receptors come from a human donor with glioblastoma.

The chain uses TRBV25-1 and TRBJ1-2, with 8 bases identical to TRBD1. The CDR3 is 17 amino acids. J gave up 8 bases and V 1 base, and 15 bases lay outside the gene matches. Germline-derived CDR1 and CDR2 are MGHDK and SYGVNS. CDR3 loop: CASSELGGSGQGDGYTF. The CDR3 nucleotides are TGTGCCAGCAGTGAATTGGGAGGATCCGGACAGGGTGACGGCTACACCTTC.

The chain employs TRBV5-1 and TRBJ2-3; D perhaps matches TRBD1 (5 bases). Germline values: CDR1 SGHRS, CDR2 YFSETQ. The CDR3 is 14 residues long. Trimming left V 5 bases short and J 0 bases short, with 10 bases between. The CDR3 DNA sequence: TGCGCCAGCAGACCACGACAGAGCACAGATACGCAGTATTTT. Translated, it gives CASRPRQSTDTQYF.

The rearrangement joins TRBV4-2 to TRBJ2-7; 7 nucleotides line up with TRBD1. CDR3 length: 15 residues. With V trimmed by 1 base and J by 6 bases, 9 bases remained unmatched. Germline CDR1 and CDR2: LGHNA and YNFKEQ. Here the CDR3 reads CASSQVGTEGIEQYF. The CDR3 bases are TGTGCCAGCAGCCAAGTCGGGACAGAGGGAATCGAGCAGTACTTC.

The chain links TRBV4-1 to TRBJ1-1; D ambiguous. Germline V lookup: CDR1 MGHRA, CDR2 YSYEKL. V shed 1 base and J shed 6 bases, with 9 bases lying between them. The CDR3 has 13 residues. The CDR3 spells CASSQGWAAEAFF. CDR3 nucleotides: TGCGCCAGCAGCCAAGGTTGGGCCGCTGAAGCTTTCTTT.

This clone appeared once. The genes are TRBV5-1 and TRBJ2-1; TRBD2 is a possible D gene (6 bases). Per the germline V gene, CDR1 is SGHRS and CDR2 is YFSETQ. The CDR3 has 15 residues. Between the trimmed V and J ends, which lost 0 bases and 5 bases, there was a span of 12 bases. The CDR3 sequence is CASSLAGRGDNEQFF. CDR3 sequence (DNA): TGCGCCAGCAGCTTGGCCGGGAGAGGAGACAATGAGCAGTTCTTC.

The chain carries TRBV7-2 and TRBJ2-3; the match to TRBD2 covers 12 bases. Germline V CDR1 and CDR2: SGHTA, FQGNSA. This CDR3 is 15 amino acids long. V lost 2 bases to trimming and J lost 3 bases; unmatched junction nucleotides: 0. In DNA form, the CDR3 reads TGTGCCAGCAGCTTACTAGCGGGGGGGACAGATACGCAGTATTTT. It is translated as CASSLLAGGTDTQYF.

The chain employs TRBV6-6 and TRBJ2-2, with D tentatively TRBD2 (5 bases). Germline CDR1 is MNHNY and CDR2 is SVGAGI (reference sequence). The CDR3 consists of 13 residues. V dropped 4 bases and J dropped 6 bases, with 9 bases sitting between them. The CDR3 here is CASSFTSSGELFF. CDR3 nucleotides: TGTGCCAGCAGTTTCACTAGTTCCGGGGAGCTGTTTTTT.

V is TRBV9 and J is TRBJ2-1; TRBD2 is a possible D gene (5 bases). The CDR3 runs to 14 residues. Germline lookup yields CDR1 SGDLS and CDR2 YYNGEE. Trimming left V 4 bases short and J 7 bases short, with 15 bases between. DNA for the CDR3: TGTGCCAGCAGCTACGGAGGTGGGGTGAATGAGCAGTTCTTC. Protein sequence: CASSYGGGVNEQFF.

The chain has TRBV19 and TRBJ2-1, with 7 nucleotides matching TRBD2. After removal of 5 bases from V and 4 bases from J, the junction contained 11 bases not matched to a gene. Germline assignment: CDR1 LNHDA and CDR2 SQIVND (reference sequence). CDR3 length: 16 amino acids. Here the CDR3 reads CASSFGLASGYNEQFF. In DNA, the CDR3 is TGTGCCAGTAGTTTTGGTTTGGCTAGCGGTTACAATGAGCAGTTCTTC.

This chain uses TRBV30 with TRBJ1-2; maybe TRBD1 (6 bases). The germline CDR1 and CDR2 sequences are GTSNPN and SVGIG (reference sequence). V was shortened by 4 bases and J by 2 bases, with 11 bases between the two germline ends. The CDR3 spans 13 residues. The CDR3 DNA reads as TGTGCCTGGACCGGGACATCGAACTATGGCTACACCTTC. This encodes CAWTGTSNYGYTF.

This clone has only one observation. V gene TRBV19 combines with J gene TRBJ2-7, with 9 bases aligning to TRBD1. Looked up from germline, CDR1 is LNHDA and CDR2 is SQIVND (reference sequence). Unmatched junction bases numbered 2, after V lost 5 bases and J lost 3 bases. The CDR3 sequence is 13 residues long. CDR3 bases: TGTGCCAGTAGTTCGACAGGGGGCTACGAGCAGTACTTC. Translated, it gives CASSSTGGYEQYF.

V and J are TRBV10-3 and TRBJ2-1, with 8 bases that match TRBD1. V was pared by 1 base and J by 9 bases, with 8 bases of the junction left unmatched. Germline-derived CDR1 and CDR2 are ENHRY and SYGVKD. The CDR3 has 15 amino acids. The CDR3, as DNA: TGTGCCATCAGTGAGTTCGACAGGGGCAAGGGTGAGCAGTTCTTC. The encoded protein is CAISEFDRGKGEQFF.

J is TRBJ2-1 and V is TRBV5-4, with 7 bases lining up with TRBD2. The CDR3 has 17 amino acids. Germline V gene sequence: CDR1 SGHNT, CDR2 YYREEE (reference sequence). The trim removed 0 bases at V and 9 bases at J, leaving 15 bases unmatched. CDR3 nucleotide sequence: TGTGCCAGCAGCTTGGCGGTGGGGGTGGGAAGCGGGGCTGAGCAGTTCTTC. This sequence encodes CASSLAVGVGSGAEQFF. The full variable domain, in which reference TRBV5-4 and TRBJ2-1 provide the parts outside the CDR3, is ETGVTQSPTHLIKTRGQQVTLRCSSQSGHNTVSWYQQALGQGPQFIFQYYREEENGRGNFPPRFSGLQFPNYSSELNVNALELDDSALYLCASSLAVGVGSGAEQFFGPGTRLTVL.

The chain employs TRBV5-1 and TRBJ2-1; 9 bases are a match to TRBD1. CDR1 is SGHRS and CDR2 is YFSETQ in the germline V gene. V dropped 0 bases and J dropped 6; count of bases not matched to a gene: 4. The CDR3 runs to 15 residues. For the CDR3, the DNA is TGCGCCAGCAGCTTGGTGGGACAGGGCCTCAATGAGCAGTTCTTC. Protein: CASSLVGQGLNEQFF.